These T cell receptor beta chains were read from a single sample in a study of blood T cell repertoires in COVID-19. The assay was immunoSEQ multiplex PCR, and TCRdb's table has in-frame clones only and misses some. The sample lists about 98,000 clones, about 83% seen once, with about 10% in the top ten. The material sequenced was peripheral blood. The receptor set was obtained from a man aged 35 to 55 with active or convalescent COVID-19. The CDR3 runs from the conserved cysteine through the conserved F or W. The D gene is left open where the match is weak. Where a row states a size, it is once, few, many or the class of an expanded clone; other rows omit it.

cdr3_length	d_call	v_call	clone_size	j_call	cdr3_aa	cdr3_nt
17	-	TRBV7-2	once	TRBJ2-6	CASTPRGALSGANVLTF	TGTGCCAGCACCCCTCGCGGTGCTCTCTCTGGGGCCAACGTCCTGACTTTC
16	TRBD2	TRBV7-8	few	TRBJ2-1	CASSTTGTSGGSEQFF	TGTGCCAGCAGCACCACCGGGACTAGCGGGGGGAGTGAGCAGTTCTTC
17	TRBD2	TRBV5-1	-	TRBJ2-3	CASNGLGLAGGSDTQYF	TGCGCCAGCAATGGCCTTGGACTAGCGGGGGGTTCAGATACGCAGTATTTT
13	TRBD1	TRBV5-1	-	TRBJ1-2	CASSSQGAEGYTF	TGCGCCAGCAGCTCCCAGGGGGCCGAGGGCTACACCTTC
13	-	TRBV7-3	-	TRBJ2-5	CASSLGPQETQYF	TGTGCCAGCAGCTTGGGCCCCCAAGAGACCCAGTACTTC
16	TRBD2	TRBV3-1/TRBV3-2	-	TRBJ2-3	CASSQVKRGTTDTQYF	TGTGCCAGCAGCCAAGTTAAGCGGGGGACCACAGATACGCAGTATTTT
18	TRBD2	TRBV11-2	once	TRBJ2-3	CASSLWTSGGRTADTQYF	TGTGCCAGCAGCCTTTGGACTAGCGGGGGGCGCACGGCAGATACGCAGTATTTT
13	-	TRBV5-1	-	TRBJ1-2	CASSLRGNYGYTF	TGCGCCAGCAGCTTGCGAGGGAACTATGGCTACACCTTC
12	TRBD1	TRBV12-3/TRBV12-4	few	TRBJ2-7	CASSRTGNEQYF	TGTGCCAGCAGTCGGACAGGGAACGAGCAGTACTTC
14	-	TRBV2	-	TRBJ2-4	CASRPGLAKNIQYF	TGTGCCAGCAGACCGGGACTAGCCAAAAACATTCAGTACTTC
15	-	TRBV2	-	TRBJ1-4	CASSVNRASREKLFF	TGTGCCAGCAGCGTCAACAGGGCCTCTAGAGAAAAACTGTTTTTT
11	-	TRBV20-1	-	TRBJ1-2	CRGGQNYGYTF	TGCAGGGGGGGGCAGAACTATGGCTACACCTTC
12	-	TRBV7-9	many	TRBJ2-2	CASPANTGELFF	TGTGCCAGCCCAGCGAACACCGGGGAGCTGTTTTTT
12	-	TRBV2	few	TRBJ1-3	CASSFSGNTIYF	TGTGCCAGTTCCTTCTCTGGAAACACCATATATTTT
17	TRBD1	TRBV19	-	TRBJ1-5	CASSIDSGQAFNQPQHF	TGTGCCAGTAGTATAGATTCGGGACAGGCCTTCAATCAGCCCCAGCATTTT
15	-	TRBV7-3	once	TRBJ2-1	CASSLVTGSPGEQFF	TGTGCCAGCAGCTTGGTTACCGGCTCCCCGGGTGAGCAGTTCTTC
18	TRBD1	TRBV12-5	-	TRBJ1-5	CASGLGNLRGSSNQPQHF	TGTGCTAGTGGTTTGGGCAACCTCAGGGGGTCGAGCAATCAGCCCCAGCATTTT
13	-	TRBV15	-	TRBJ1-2	CATSRAFENSYTF	TGTGCCACCAGCAGAGCTTTTGAAAACAGCTACACCTTC
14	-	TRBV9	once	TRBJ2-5	CASSVHGYQETQYF	TGTGCCAGCAGCGTACACGGGTACCAAGAGACCCAGTACTTC
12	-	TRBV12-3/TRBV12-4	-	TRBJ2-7	CASSQTGFEQYF	TGTGCCAGCAGCCAGACAGGTTTCGAGCAGTACTTC
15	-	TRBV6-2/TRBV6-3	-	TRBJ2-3	CASSPVGGWPDTQYF	TGTGCCAGCAGTCCGGTGGGAGGATGGCCAGATACGCAGTATTTT
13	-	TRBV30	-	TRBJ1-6	CAWSAVARSPLHF	TGTGCCTGGAGTGCCGTGGCCCGTTCACCCCTCCACTTT
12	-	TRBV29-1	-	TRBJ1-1	CSGVGGNTEAFF	TGCAGCGGGGTGGGAGGGAACACTGAAGCTTTCTTT
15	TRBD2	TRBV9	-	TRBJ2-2	CASSPTSGVTGELFF	TGTGCCAGCAGCCCGACTAGCGGGGTCACCGGGGAGCTGTTTTTT
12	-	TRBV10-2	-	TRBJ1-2	CASTPGNYGYTF	TGCGCCAGCACTCCCGGTAACTATGGCTACACCTTC
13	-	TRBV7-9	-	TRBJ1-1	CASSSPGGTEAFF	TGTGCCAGCAGCTCCCCTGGCGGGACTGAAGCTTTCTTT
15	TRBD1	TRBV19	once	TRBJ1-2	CASAHTGTGELGYTF	TGTGCCAGCGCCCATACGGGGACAGGGGAGCTCGGCTACACCTTC
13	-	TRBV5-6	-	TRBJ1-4	CASSLPSGEKLFF	TGTGCCAGCAGCCTCCCCTCAGGGGAAAAACTGTTTTTT
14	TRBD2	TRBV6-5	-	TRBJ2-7	CASSPTSGVAEQYF	TGTGCCAGCAGCCCGACTAGCGGGGTCGCCGAGCAGTACTTC
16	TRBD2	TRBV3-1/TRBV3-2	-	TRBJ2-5	CASSSGLAGAWETQYF	TGTGCCAGCAGCTCTGGACTAGCGGGTGCGTGGGAGACCCAGTACTTC
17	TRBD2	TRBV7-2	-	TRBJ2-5	CASSSRLAGGRGETQYF	TGTGCCAGCAGCTCGAGACTAGCGGGGGGCCGGGGAGAGACCCAGTACTTC
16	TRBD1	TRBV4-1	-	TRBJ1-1	CASSATGTGLNTEAFF	TGCGCCAGCAGCGCCACCGGGACAGGTTTGAACACTGAAGCTTTCTTT
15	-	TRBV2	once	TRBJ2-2	CASSAGYGNTGELFF	TGTGCCAGCAGTGCCGGGTACGGTAACACCGGGGAGCTGTTTTTT
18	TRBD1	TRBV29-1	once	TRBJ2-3	CSVGRTGELVRGTDTQYF	TGCAGCGTTGGTAGGACAGGGGAGTTAGTACGGGGCACAGATACGCAGTATTTT
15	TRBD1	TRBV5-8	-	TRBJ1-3	CASSLGQRSGNTIYF	TGTGCCAGCAGCCTGGGACAGAGGTCGGGAAACACCATATATTTT
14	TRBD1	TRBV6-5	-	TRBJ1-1	CASSKRTGFTEAFF	TGTGCCAGCAGTAAAAGGACAGGGTTCACTGAAGCTTTCTTT
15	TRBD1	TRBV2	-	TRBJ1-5	CASRTGPLGNQPQHF	TGTGCCAGCCGGACAGGGCCATTGGGCAATCAGCCCCAGCATTTT
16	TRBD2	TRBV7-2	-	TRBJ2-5	CASSLGTSGVQETQYF	TGTGCCAGCAGCTTAGGAACTAGCGGGGTCCAAGAGACCCAGTACTTC
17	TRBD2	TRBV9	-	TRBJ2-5	CASSAPSSGGDQETQYF	TGTGCCAGCAGCGCGCCCTCTAGCGGGGGGGACCAAGAGACCCAGTACTTC
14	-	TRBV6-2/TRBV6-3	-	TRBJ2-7	CASSLLGQTYEQYF	TGTGCCAGCAGTCTTTTGGGGCAGACCTACGAGCAGTACTTC
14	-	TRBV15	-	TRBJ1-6	CATSPSSYNSPLHF	TGTGCCACCAGCCCGAGCTCCTATAATTCACCCCTCCACTTT
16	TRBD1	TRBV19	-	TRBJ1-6	CASHAGTGNLNSPLHF	TGTGCCAGTCACGCCGGGACAGGGAATTTGAATTCACCCCTCCACTTT
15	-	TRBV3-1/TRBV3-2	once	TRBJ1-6	CASSQGQGLGSPLHF	TGTGCCAGCAGCCAAGGGCAGGGGCTCGGGTCACCCCTCCACTTT
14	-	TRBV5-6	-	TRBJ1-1	CASSSGHLGTEAFF	TGTGCCAGCAGTTCAGGTCATCTGGGCACTGAAGCTTTCTTT
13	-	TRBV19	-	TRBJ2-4	CASMEIAKNIQYF	TGTGCCAGTATGGAGATCGCCAAAAACATTCAGTACTTC
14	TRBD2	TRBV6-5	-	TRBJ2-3	CASSWGGDGDTQYF	TGTGCCAGCAGTTGGGGGGGAGACGGAGATACGCAGTATTTT
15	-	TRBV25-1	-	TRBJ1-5	CASSKSQGTNQPQHF	TGTGCCAGCAGTAAATCTCAGGGGACCAATCAGCCCCAGCATTTT
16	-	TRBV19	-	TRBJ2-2	CASRQGSLGTTGELFF	TGTGCCAGTAGACAGGGATCCCTCGGAACCACCGGGGAGCTGTTTTTT
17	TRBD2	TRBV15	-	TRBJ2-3	CATSRDNAGGDTDTQYF	TGTGCCACCAGCAGAGATAACGCGGGGGGGGACACAGATACGCAGTATTTT
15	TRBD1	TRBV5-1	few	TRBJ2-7	CASSKGQAKDYEQYF	TGCGCCAGCAGCAAGGGACAGGCGAAGGACTACGAGCAGTACTTC
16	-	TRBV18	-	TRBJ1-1	CASSPPGEGIFTEAFF	TGTGCCAGCTCACCACCGGGGGAGGGAATATTCACTGAAGCTTTCTTT
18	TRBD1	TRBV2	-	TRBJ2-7	CASSEAPGQGGLRPEQYF	TGTGCCAGCAGTGAAGCCCCGGGACAGGGGGGACTAAGACCCGAGCAGTACTTC
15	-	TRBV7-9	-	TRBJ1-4	CASSFMGPRNEKLFF	TGTGCCAGCAGCTTTATGGGGCCGAGAAATGAAAAACTGTTTTTT